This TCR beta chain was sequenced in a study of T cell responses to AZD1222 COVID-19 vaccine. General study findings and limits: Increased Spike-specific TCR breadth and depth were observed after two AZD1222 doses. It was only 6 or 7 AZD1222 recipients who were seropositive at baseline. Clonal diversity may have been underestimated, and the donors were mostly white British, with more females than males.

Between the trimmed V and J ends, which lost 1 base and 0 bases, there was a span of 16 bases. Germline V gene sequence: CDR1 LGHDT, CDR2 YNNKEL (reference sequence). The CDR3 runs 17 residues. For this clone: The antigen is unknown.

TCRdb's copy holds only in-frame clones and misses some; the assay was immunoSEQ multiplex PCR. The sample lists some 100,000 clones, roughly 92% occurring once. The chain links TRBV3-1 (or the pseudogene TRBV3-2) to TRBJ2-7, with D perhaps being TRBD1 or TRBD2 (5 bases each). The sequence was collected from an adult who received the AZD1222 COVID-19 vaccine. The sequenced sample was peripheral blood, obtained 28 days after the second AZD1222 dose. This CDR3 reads CASSQVFRSGGSYEQYF. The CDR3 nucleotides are TGTGCCAGCAGCCAAGTGTTTCGGAGTGGGGGCTCCTACGAGCAGTACTTC.